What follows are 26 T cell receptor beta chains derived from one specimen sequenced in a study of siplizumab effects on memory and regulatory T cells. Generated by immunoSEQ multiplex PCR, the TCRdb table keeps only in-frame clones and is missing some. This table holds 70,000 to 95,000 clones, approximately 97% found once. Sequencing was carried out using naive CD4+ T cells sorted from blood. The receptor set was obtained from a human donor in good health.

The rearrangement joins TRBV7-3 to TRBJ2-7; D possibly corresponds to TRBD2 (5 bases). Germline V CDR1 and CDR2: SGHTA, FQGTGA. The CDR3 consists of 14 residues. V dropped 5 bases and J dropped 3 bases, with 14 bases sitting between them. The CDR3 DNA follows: TGTGCCAGCAGCCCCGGGCAGACTAACTACGAGCAGTACTTC. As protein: CASSPGQTNYEQYF.

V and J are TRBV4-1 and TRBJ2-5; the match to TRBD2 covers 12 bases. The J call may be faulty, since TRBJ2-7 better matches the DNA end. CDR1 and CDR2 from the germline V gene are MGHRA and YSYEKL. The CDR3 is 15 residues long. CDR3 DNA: TGCGCCAGCAGCCGAACTAGCGGGGGGATCTACGAGCAGTACTTC. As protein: CASSRTSGGIYEQYF.

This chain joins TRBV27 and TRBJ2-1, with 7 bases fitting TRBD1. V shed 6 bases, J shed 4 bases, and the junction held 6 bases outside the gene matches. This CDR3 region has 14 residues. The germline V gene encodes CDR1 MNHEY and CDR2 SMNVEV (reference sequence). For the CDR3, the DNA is TGTGCCAGCAGCCTGGGACAGTTATACAATGAGCAGTTCTTC. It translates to CASSLGQLYNEQFF.

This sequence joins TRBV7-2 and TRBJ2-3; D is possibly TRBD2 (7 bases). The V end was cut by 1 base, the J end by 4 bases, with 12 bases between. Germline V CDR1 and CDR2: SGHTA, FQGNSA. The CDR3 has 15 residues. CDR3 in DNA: TGTGCCAGCAGCTTAGTCCGGGGGGCCTCAGATACGCAGTATTTT. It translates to CASSLVRGASDTQYF.

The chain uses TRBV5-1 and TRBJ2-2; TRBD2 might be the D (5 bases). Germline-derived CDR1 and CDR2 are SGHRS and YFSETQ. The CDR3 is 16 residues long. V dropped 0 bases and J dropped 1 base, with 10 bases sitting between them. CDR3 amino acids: CASSLVPGLNTGELFF. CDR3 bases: TGCGCCAGCAGCTTGGTTCCGGGATTGAACACCGGGGAGCTGTTTTTT.

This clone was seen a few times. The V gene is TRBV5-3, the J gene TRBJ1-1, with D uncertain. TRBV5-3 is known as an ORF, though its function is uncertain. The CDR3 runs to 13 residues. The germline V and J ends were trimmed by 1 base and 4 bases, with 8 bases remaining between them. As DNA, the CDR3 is TGTGCCAGAAGCTTGCGGTGGAGCACTGAAGCTTTCTTT. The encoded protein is CARSLRWSTEAFF.

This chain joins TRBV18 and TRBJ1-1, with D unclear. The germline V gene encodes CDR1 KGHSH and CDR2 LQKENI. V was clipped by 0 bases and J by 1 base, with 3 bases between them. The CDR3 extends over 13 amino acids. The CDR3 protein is CASSPPPNTEAFF. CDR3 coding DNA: TGTGCCAGCTCACCACCACCGAACACTGAAGCTTTCTTT.

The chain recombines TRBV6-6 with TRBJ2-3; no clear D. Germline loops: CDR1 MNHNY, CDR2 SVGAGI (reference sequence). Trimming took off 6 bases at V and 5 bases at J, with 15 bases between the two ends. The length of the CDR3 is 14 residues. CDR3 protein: CASSRLTGLDTQYF. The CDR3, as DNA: TGTGCCAGCAGCCGCTTGACTGGCCTAGATACGCAGTATTTT.

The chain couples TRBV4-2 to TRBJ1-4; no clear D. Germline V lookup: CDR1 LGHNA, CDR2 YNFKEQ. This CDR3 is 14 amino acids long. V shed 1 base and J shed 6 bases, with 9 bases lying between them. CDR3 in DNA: TGTGCCAGCAGCCAAGTCGGCATCTATGAAAAACTGTTTTTT. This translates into CASSQVGIYEKLFF.

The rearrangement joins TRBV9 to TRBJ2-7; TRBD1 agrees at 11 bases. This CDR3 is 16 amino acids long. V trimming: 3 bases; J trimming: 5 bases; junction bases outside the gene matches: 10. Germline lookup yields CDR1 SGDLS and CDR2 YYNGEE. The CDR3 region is CASSAHSGTGGDEQYF. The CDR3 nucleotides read TGTGCCAGCAGCGCCCACTCCGGGACAGGGGGGGACGAGCAGTACTTC.

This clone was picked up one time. The CDR3 DNA sequence: TGTGCCAGCAACCAAGGACAGGGTGGTGAGCAGTACTTC. Protein sequence: CASNQGQGGEQYF. The gene calls are TRBV11-1 and TRBJ2-7; 8 bases align to TRBD1. Germline lookup yields CDR1 SGHAT and CDR2 FQDESV (reference sequence). After removal of 7 bases from V and 7 bases from J, the junction contained 9 bases not matched to a gene. The length of the CDR3 is 13 residues.

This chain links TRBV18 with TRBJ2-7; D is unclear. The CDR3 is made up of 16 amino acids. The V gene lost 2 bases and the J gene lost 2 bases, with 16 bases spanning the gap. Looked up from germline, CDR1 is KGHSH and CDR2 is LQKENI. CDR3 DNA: TGTGCCAGCTCACCATCTCTAAGTCACAGTACCTACGAGCAGTACTTC. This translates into CASSPSLSHSTYEQYF.

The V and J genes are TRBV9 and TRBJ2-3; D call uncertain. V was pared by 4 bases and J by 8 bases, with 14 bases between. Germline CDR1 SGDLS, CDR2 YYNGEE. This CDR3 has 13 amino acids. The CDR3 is CASSPGPEGTQYF. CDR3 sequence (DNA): TGTGCCAGCAGCCCAGGACCCGAAGGTACGCAGTATTTT.

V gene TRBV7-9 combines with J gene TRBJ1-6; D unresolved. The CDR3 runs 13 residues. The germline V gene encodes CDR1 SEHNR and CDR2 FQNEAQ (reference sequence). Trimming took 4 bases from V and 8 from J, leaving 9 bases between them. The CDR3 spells CASSSQRDSPLHF. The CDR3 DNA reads TGTGCCAGCAGCTCCCAAAGGGATTCACCCCTCCACTTT.

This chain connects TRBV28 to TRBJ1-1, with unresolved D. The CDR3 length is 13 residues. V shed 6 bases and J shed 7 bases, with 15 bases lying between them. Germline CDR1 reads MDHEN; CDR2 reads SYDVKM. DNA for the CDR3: TGTGCCAGCAGGCCAGAGGACCGTGGTGAAGCTTTCTTT. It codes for CASRPEDRGEAFF.

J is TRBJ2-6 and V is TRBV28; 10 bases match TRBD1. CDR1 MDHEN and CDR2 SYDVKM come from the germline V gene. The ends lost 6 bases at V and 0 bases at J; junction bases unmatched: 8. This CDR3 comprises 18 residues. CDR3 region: CASRTPRDRGSGANVLTF. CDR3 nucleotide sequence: TGTGCCAGCAGGACTCCGAGGGACAGGGGCTCTGGGGCCAACGTCCTGACTTTC.

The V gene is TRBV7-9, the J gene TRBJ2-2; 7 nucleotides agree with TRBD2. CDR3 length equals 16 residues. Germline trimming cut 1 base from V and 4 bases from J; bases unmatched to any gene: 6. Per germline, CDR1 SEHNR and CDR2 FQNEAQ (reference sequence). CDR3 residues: CASSLGVGGTTGELFF. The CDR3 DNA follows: TGTGCCAGCAGCTTAGGAGTCGGGGGGACCACCGGGGAGCTGTTTTTT.

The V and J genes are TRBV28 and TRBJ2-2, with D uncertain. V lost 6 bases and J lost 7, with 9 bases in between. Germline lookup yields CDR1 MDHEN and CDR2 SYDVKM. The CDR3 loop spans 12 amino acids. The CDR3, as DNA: TGTGCCAGCAGCTACCCGGGCGGGGAGCTGTTTTTT. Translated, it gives CASSYPGGELFF.

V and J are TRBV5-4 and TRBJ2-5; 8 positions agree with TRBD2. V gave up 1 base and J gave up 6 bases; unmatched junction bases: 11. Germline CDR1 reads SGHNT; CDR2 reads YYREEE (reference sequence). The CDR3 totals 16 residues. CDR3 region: CASSLLYQAGVKTQYF. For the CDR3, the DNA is TGTGCCAGCAGCTTGCTCTACCAAGCGGGGGTGAAGACCCAGTACTTC. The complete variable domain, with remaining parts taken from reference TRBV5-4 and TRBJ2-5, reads ETGVTQSPTHLIKTRGQQVTLRCSSQSGHNTVSWYQQALGQGPQFIFQYYREEENGRGNFPPRFSGLQFPNYSSELNVNALELDDSALYLCASSLLYQAGVKTQYFGPGTRLLVL.

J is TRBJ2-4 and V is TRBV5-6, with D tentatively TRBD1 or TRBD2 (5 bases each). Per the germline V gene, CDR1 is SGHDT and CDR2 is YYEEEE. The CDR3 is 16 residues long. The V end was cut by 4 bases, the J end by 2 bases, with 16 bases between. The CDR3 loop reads CASSIRTTGTKNIQYF. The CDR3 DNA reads TGTGCCAGCAGCATCCGGACAACGGGAACCAAAAACATTCAGTACTTC.

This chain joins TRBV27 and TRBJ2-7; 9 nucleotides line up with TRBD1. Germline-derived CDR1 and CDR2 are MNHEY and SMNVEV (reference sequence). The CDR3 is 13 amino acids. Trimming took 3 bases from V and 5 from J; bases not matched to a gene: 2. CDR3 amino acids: CASSFTGGNEQYF. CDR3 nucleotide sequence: TGTGCCAGCAGTTTTACAGGGGGCAACGAGCAGTACTTC.

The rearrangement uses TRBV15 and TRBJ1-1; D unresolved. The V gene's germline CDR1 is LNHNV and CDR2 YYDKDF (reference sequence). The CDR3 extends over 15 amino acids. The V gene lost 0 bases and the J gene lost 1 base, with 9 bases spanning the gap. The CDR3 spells CATSRDPQANTEAFF. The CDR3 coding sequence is TGTGCCACCAGCAGAGACCCCCAAGCGAACACTGAAGCTTTCTTT.

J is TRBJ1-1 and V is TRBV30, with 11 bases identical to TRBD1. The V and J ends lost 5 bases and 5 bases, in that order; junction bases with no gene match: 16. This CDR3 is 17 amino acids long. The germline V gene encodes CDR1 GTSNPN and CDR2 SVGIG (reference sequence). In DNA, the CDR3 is TGTGCCTGGTGCCTACCGGGACAGGGGGGGAGAAGGACTGAAGCTTTCTTT. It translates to CAWCLPGQGGRRTEAFF.

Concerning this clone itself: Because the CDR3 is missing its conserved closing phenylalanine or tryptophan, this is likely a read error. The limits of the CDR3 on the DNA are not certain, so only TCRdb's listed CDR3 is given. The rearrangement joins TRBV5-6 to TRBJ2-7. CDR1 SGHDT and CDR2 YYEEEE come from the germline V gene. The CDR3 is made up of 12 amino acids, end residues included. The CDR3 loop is CASSPQPGPCPP.

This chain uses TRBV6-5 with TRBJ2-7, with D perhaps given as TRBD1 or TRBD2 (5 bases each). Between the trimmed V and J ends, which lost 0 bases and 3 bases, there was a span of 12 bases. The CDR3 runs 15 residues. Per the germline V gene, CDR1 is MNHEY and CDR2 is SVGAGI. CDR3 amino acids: CASSYSSRGFYEQYF. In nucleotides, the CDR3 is TGTGCCAGCAGTTACTCGTCTCGGGGCTTCTACGAGCAGTACTTC.

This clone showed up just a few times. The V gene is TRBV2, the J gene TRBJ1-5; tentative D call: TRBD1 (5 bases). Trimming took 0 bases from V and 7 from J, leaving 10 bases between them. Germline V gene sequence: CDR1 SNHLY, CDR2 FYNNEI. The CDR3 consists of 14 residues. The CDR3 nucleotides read TGTGCCAGCAGTGAAGCTGCAGGGTTGCAGCCCCAGCATTTT. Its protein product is CASSEAAGLQPQHF.